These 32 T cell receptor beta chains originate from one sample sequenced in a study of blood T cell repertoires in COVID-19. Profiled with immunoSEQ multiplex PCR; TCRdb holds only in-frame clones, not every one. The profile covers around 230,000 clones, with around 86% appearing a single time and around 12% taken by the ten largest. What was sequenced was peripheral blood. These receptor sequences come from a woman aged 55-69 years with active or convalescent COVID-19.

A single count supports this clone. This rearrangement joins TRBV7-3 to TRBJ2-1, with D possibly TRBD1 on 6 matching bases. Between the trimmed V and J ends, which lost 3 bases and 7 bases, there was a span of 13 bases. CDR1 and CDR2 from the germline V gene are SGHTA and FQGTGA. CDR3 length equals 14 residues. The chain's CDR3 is CASSLGTGMNEQFF. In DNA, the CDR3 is TGTGCCAGCAGCTTGGGAACAGGGATGAATGAGCAGTTCTTC.

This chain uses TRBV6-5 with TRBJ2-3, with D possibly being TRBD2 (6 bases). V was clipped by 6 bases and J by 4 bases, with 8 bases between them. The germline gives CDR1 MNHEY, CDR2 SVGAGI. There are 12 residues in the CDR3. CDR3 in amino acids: CASRWGADTQYF. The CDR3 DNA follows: TGTGCCAGCAGATGGGGGGCAGATACGCAGTATTTT.

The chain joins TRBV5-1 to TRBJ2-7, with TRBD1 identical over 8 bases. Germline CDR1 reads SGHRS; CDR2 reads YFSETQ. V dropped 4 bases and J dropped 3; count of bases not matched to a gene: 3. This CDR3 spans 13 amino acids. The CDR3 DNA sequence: TGCGCCAGCAGCCGTGACAGGGGCTACGAGCAGTACTTC. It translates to CASSRDRGYEQYF. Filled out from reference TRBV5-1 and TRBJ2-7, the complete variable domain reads KAGVTQTPRYLIKTRGQQVTLSCSPISGHRSVSWYQQTPGQGLQFLFEYFSETQRNKGNFPGRFSGRQFSNSRSEMNVSTLELGDSALYLCASSRDRGYEQYFGPGTRLTVT.

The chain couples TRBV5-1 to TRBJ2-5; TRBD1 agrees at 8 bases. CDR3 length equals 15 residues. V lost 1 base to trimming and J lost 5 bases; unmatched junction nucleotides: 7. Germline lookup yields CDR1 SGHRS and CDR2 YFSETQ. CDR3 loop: CASSLSQGAWETQYF. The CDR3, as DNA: TGCGCCAGCAGCTTGTCTCAGGGGGCGTGGGAGACCCAGTACTTC.

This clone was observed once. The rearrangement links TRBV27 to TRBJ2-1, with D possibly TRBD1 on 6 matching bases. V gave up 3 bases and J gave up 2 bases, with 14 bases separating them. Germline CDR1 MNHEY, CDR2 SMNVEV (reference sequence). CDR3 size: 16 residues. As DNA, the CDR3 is TGTGCCAGCAGTTTCCGAAGACAGGTCGCCTACAATGAGCAGTTCTTC. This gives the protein CASSFRRQVAYNEQFF.

The CDR3 sequence: CAISEIDSGNTIYF. CDR3 in DNA: TGTGCCATCAGTGAGATAGATTCTGGAAACACCATATATTTT. The chain uses TRBV10-3 and TRBJ1-3; D unclear. Germline-derived CDR1 and CDR2 are ENHRY and SYGVKD. Deletions cut 2 bases from V and 1 base from J, with 6 bases between. This CDR3 has 14 residues.

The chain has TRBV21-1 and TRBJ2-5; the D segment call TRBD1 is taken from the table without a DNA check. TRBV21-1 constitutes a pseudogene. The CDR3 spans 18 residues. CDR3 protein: CASSAPGQGRGAQETQYF. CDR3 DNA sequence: TGTGCCAGCAGCGCTCCGGGACAGGGAAGAGGGGCCCAAGAGACCCAGTACTTC.

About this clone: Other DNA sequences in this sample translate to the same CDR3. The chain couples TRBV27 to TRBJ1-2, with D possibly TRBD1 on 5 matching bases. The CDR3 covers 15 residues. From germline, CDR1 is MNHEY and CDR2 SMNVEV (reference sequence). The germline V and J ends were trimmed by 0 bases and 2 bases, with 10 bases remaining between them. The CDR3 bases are TGTGCCAGCAGTTTATCAGCTGACAGAAACTATGGCTACACCTTC. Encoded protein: CASSLSADRNYGYTF.

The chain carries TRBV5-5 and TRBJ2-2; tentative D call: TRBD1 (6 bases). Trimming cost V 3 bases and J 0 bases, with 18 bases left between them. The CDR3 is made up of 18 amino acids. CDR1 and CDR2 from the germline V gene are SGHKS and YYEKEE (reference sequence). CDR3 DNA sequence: TGTGCCAGCAGCTGGTCGGATTCTGGGACATCGAACACCGGGGAGCTGTTTTTT. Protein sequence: CASSWSDSGTSNTGELFF. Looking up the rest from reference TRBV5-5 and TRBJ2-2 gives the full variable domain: DAGVTQSPTHLIKTRGQQVTLRCSPISGHKSVSWYQQVLGQGPQFIFQYYEKEERGRGNFPDRFSARQFPNYSSELNVNALLLGDSALYLCASSWSDSGTSNTGELFFGEGSRLTVL.

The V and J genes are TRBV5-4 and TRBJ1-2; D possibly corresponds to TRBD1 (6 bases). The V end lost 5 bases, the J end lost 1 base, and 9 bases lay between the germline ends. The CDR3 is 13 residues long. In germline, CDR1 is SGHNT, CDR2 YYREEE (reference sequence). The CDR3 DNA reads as TGTGCCAGCAGTCGACAGGTTAACTATGGCTACACCTTC. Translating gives CASSRQVNYGYTF.

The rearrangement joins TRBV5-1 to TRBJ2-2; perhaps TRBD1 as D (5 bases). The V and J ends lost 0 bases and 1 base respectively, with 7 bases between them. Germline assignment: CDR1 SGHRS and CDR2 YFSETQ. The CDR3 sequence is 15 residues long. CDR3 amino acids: CASSLVQGNTGELFF. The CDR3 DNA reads TGCGCCAGCAGCTTGGTTCAGGGGAACACCGGGGAGCTGTTTTTT.

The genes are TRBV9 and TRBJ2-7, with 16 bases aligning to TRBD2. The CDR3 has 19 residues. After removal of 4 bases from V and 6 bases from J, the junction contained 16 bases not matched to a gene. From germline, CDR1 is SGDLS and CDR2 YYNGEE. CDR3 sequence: CASSPGTQGLAGGLIEQYF. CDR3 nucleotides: TGTGCCAGCAGCCCGGGTACCCAGGGACTAGCGGGGGGGTTAATCGAGCAGTACTTC. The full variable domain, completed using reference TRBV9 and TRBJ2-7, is DSGVTQTPKHLITATGQRVTLRCSPRSGDLSVYWYQQSLDQGLQFLIQYYNGEERAKGNILERFSAQQFPDLHSELNLSSLELGDSALYFCASSPGTQGLAGGLIEQYFGPGTRLTVT.

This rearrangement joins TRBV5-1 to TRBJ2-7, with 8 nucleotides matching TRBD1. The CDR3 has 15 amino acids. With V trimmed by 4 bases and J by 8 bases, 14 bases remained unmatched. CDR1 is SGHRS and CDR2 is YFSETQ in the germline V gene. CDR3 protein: CASSTDRGGLNQQYF. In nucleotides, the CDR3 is TGCGCCAGCAGCACCGACAGGGGCGGTTTGAATCAGCAGTACTTC.

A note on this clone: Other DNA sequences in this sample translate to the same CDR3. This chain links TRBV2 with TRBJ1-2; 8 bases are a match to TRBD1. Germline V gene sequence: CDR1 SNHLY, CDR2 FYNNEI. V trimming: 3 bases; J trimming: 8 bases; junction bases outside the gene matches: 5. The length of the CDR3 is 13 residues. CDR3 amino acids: CASSEQGAGGYTF. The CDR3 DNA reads TGTGCCAGCAGTGAGCAGGGGGCAGGGGGCTACACCTTC.

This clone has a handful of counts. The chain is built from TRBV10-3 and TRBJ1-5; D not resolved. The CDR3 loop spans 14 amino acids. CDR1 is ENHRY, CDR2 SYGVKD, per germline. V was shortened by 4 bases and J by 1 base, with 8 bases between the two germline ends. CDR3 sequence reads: CAISVGPSNQPQHF. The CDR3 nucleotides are TGTGCCATCAGTGTGGGCCCGAGCAATCAGCCCCAGCATTTT.

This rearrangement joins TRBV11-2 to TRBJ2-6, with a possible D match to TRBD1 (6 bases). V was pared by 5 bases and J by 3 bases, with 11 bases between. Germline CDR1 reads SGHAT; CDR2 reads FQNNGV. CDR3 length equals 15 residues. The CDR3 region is CASSPRGSGANVLTF. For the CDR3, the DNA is TGTGCCAGCAGCCCGAGGGGGAGTGGGGCCAACGTCCTGACTTTC.

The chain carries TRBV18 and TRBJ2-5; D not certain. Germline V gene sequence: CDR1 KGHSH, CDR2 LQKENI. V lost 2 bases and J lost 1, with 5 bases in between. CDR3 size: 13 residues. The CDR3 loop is CASSPGFQETQYF. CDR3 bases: TGTGCCAGCTCACCAGGCTTCCAAGAGACCCAGTACTTC. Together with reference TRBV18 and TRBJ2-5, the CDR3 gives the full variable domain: NAGVMQNPRHLVRRRGQEARLRCSPMKGHSHVYWYRQLPEEGLKFMVYLQKENIIDESGMPKERFSAEFPKEGPSILRIQQVVRGDSAAYFCASSPGFQETQYFGPGTRLLVL.

CDR3 nucleotide sequence: TGTGCCAGCAGCTTAGGGAGCGGGGGGGCCAACGAGCAGTACTTC. This gives the protein CASSLGSGGANEQYF. The chain couples TRBV11-2 to TRBJ2-7; TRBD2 matches 10 bases. CDR3 length: 15 residues. V was pared by 1 base and J by 5 bases, with 5 bases of the junction left unmatched. Germline V gene sequence: CDR1 SGHAT, CDR2 FQNNGV.

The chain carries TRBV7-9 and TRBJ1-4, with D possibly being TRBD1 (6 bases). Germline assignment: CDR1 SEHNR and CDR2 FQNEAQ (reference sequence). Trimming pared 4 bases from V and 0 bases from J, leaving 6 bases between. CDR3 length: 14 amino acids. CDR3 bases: TGTGCCAGCAGCTCAGGGGCAACTAATGAAAAACTGTTTTTT. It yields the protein CASSSGATNEKLFF.

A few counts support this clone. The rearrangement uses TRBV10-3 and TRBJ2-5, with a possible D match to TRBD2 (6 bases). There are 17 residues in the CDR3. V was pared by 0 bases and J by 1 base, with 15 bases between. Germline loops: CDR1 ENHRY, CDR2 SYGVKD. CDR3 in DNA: TGTGCCATCAGTGAGTCGGGATCGGTGCGGGGCCAAGAGACCCAGTACTTC. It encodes CAISESGSVRGQETQYF.

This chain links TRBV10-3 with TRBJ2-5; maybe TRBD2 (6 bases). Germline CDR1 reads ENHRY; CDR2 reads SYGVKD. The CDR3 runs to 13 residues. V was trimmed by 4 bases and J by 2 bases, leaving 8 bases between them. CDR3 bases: TGTGCCATCAGTGTAGCGGAACAAGAGACCCAGTACTTC. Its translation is CAISVAEQETQYF.

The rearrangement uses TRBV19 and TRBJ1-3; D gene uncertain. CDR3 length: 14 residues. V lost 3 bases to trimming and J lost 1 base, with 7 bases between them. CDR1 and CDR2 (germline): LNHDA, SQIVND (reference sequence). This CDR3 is CASSITGSGNTIYF. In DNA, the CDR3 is TGTGCCAGTAGTATCACGGGTTCTGGAAACACCATATATTTT.

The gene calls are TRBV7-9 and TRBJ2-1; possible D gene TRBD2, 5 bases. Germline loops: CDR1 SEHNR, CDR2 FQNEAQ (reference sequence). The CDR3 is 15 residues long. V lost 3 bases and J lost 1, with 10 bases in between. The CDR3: CASSFETGSYNEQFF. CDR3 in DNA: TGTGCCAGCAGCTTCGAAACGGGGTCCTACAATGAGCAGTTCTTC.

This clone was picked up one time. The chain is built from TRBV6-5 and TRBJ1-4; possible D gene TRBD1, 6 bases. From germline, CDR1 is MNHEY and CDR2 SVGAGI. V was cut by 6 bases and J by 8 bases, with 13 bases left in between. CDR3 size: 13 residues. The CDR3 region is CASRTGPGEKLFF. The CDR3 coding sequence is TGTGCCAGCAGAACAGGGCCAGGGGAAAAACTGTTTTTT.

CDR3 sequence (DNA): TGTGCCAGCAGCTTAGGCAGGGATTCTGGAAACACCATATATTTT. It translates to CASSLGRDSGNTIYF. The chain combines TRBV7-9 with TRBJ1-3, with D perhaps TRBD1 (5 bases). V lost 1 base and J lost 1, with 8 bases in between. Per germline, CDR1 SEHNR and CDR2 FQNEAQ (reference sequence). CDR3 size: 15 residues. Based on the CDR3 plus reference TRBV7-9 and TRBJ1-3, the full variable domain is DTGVSQNPRHKITKRGQNVTFRCDPISEHNRLYWYRQTLGQGPEFLTYFQNEAQLEKSRLLSDRFSAERPKGSFSTLEIQRTEQGDSAMYLCASSLGRDSGNTIYFGEGSWLTVV.

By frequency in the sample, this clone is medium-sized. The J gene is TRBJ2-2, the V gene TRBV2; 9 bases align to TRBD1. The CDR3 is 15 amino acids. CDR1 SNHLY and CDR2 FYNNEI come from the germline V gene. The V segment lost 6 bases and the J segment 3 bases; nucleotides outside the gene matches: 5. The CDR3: CASRGRDRDTGELFF. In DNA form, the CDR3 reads TGTGCCAGCAGGGGAAGGGACAGGGACACCGGGGAGCTGTTTTTT. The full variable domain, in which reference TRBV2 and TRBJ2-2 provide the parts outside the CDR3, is EPEVTQTPSHQVTQMGQEVILRCVPISNHLYFYWYRQILGQKVEFLVSFYNNEISEKSEIFDDQFSVERPDGSNFTLKIRSTKLEDSAMYFCASRGRDRDTGELFFGEGSRLTVL.

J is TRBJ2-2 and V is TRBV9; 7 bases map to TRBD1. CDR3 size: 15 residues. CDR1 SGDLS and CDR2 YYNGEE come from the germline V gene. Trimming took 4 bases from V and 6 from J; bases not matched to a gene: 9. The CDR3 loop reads CASSPDRARAGELFF. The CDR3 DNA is TGTGCCAGCAGCCCAGACAGGGCGAGGGCCGGGGAGCTGTTTTTT. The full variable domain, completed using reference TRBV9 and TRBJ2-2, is DSGVTQTPKHLITATGQRVTLRCSPRSGDLSVYWYQQSLDQGLQFLIQYYNGEERAKGNILERFSAQQFPDLHSELNLSSLELGDSALYFCASSPDRARAGELFFGEGSRLTVL.

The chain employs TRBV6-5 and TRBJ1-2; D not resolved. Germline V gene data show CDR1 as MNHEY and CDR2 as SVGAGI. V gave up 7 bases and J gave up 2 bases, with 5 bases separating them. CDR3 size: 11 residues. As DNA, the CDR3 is TGTGCCAGCACTTCCAACTATGGCTACACCTTC. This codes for CASTSNYGYTF.

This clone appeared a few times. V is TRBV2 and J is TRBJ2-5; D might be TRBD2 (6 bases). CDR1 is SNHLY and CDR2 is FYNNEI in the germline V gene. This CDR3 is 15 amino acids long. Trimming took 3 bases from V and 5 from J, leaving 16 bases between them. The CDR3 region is CASSDAGYGRETQYF. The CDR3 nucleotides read TGTGCCAGCAGTGATGCGGGGTATGGTAGGGAGACCCAGTACTTC.

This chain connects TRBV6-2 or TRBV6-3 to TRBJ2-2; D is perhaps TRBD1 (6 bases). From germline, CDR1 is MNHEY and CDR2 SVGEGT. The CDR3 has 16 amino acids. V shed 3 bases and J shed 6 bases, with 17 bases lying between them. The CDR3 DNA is TGTGCCAGCAGTTATAAGGCCCCAGGGGTCCCCGGGGAGCTGTTTTTT. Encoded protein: CASSYKAPGVPGELFF.

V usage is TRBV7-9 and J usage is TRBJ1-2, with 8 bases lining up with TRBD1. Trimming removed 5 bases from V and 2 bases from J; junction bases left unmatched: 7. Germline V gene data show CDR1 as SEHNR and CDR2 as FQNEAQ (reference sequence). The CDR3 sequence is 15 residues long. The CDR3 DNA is TGTGCCAGCAGCCCAAGGACAGGGAAAAACTATGGCTACACCTTC. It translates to CASSPRTGKNYGYTF. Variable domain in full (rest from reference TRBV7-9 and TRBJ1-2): DTGVSQNPRHKITKRGQNVTFRCDPISEHNRLYWYRQTLGQGPEFLTYFQNEAQLEKSRLLSDRFSAERPKGSFSTLEIQRTEQGDSAMYLCASSPRTGKNYGYTFGSGTRLTVV.

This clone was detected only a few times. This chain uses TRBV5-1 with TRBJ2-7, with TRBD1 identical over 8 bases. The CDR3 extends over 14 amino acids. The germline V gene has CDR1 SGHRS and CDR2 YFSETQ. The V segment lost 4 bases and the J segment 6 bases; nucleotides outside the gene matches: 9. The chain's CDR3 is CASSPGQGGPEQYF. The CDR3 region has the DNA TGCGCCAGCAGCCCCGGACAGGGCGGCCCCGAGCAGTACTTC.